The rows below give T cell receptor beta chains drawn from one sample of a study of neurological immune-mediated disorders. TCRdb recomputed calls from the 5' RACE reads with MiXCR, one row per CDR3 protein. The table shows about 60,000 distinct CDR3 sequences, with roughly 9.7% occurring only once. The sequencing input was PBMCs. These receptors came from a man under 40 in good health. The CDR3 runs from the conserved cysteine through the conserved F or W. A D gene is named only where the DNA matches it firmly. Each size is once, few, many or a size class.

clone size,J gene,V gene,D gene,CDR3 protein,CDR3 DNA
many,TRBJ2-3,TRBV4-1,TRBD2,CASRPGGSTDTQYF,TGCGCCAGCCGACCCGGGGGGAGCACAGATACGCAGTATTTT
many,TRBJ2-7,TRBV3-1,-,CASSQAHSAYEQYF,TGTGCCAGCAGCCAAGCTCACTCGGCCTACGAGCAGTACTTC
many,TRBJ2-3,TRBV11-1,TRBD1,CASIPTGESTDTQYF,TGTGCCAGCATCCCGACAGGGGAGAGCACAGATACGCAGTATTTT
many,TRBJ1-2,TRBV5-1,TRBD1,CASSFTGELGYTF,TGCGCCAGCAGCTTTACAGGGGAGCTGGGCTACACCTTC
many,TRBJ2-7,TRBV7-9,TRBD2,CASISELAGGPGPYEQYF,TGTGCCAGCATCTCGGAACTAGCGGGAGGGCCCGGTCCCTACGAGCAGTACTTC
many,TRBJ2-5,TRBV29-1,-,CSVEGVGGETQYF,TGCAGCGTTGAAGGGGTGGGGGGAGAGACCCAGTACTTC
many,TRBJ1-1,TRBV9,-,CASSVGPGYTEAFF,TGTGCCAGCAGCGTAGGACCGGGGTACACTGAAGCTTTCTTT
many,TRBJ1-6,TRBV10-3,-,CAIKSGGSPLHF,TGTGCCATCAAGTCCGGGGGCTCACCCCTCCACTTT
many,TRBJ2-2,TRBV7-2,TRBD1,CASSRTGSGELFF,TGTGCCAGCAGCCGGACAGGGTCCGGGGAGCTGTTTTTT
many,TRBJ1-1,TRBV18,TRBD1,CASSPQLTGANTEAFF,TGTGCCAGCTCACCCCAATTGACAGGGGCGAACACTGAAGCTTTCTTT
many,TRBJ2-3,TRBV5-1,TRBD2,CASSLTSGRITDTQYF,TGCGCCAGCAGCCTGACTAGCGGGAGGATCACAGATACGCAGTATTTT
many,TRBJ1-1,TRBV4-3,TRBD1,CASSHPDRYTEAFF,TGCGCCAGCAGCCACCCGGACAGGTACACTGAAGCTTTCTTT
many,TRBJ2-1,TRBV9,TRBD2,CASSPRPGLAANEQFF,TGTGCCAGCAGCCCCCGACCCGGACTAGCAGCGAATGAGCAGTTCTTC
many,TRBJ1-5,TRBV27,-,CASSPVGGNQPQHF,TGTGCCAGCAGCCCAGTGGGGGGGAATCAGCCCCAGCATTTT
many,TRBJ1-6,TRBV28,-,CASSYPLLAPLHF,TGTGCCAGCAGTTATCCTCTCCTTGCACCCCTCCACTTT
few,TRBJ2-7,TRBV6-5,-,CASSLTEVSYEQYF,TGTGCCAGCAGCCTGACAGAGGTTTCCTACGAGCAGTACTTC
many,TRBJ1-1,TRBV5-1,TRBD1,CASSSGGTAGTEAFF,TGCGCCAGCAGCTCCGGAGGGACAGCGGGAACTGAAGCTTTCTTT